These 26 T cell receptor beta chains were sequenced from one sample in a study of shared clonotypes between healthy human individuals. The naive CD8 population came from CD45RO-negative cells selected for CCR7, without terminally differentiated effector memory CD45RA+ cells. Using immunoSEQ multiplex PCR, the repertoire was profiled, and TCRdb retains in-frame clones only, with some absent. Here the sample spans 600,000 or so clones, 95% being singletons. Sequenced sample: naive CD8+ T cells sorted from blood. These receptors were taken from a woman aged 25-40 years in good health.

This rearrangement joins TRBV27 to TRBJ2-1, with 10 bases matching TRBD2. The CDR3 is 13 residues long. The junction had 8 bases not matched to a gene; V was cut back by 8 bases and J by 10 bases. The germline CDR1 and CDR2 sequences are MNHEY and SMNVEV (reference sequence). In DNA, the CDR3 is TGTGCCAGCGCCCCACTAGCGGGAAACGAGCAGTTCTTC. It translates to CASAPLAGNEQFF.

The gene calls are TRBV18 and TRBJ2-7; possibly TRBD1 for D (5 bases). The germline CDR1 and CDR2 sequences are KGHSH and LQKENI. V gave up 8 bases and J gave up 5 bases, with 7 bases separating them. The CDR3 runs 10 residues. CDR3 bases: TGTGCCAGCAGGGGCAACGAGCAGTACTTC. It specifies CASRGNEQYF.

The V and J genes are TRBV7-9 and TRBJ1-2; D call uncertain. Germline lookup yields CDR1 SEHNR and CDR2 FQNEAQ (reference sequence). V lost 1 base and J lost 3, with 12 bases in between. CDR3 length: 15 residues. The CDR3 loop is CASSLVKGGDYGYTF. The CDR3 DNA reads as TGTGCCAGCAGCTTAGTTAAGGGAGGCGACTATGGCTACACCTTC.

The rearrangement links TRBV27 to TRBJ1-5; TRBD1 matches 9 bases. CDR3 length equals 15 residues. J was trimmed by 6 bases and V by 0 bases; bases with no gene match: 3. Germline V gene data show CDR1 as MNHEY and CDR2 as SMNVEV (reference sequence). The CDR3 DNA is TGTGCCAGCAGTTTATCAGGGACAGGGCGTCAGCCCCAGCATTTT. This sequence encodes CASSLSGTGRQPQHF.

V usage is TRBV9 and J usage is TRBJ1-1; tentative D call: TRBD1 (5 bases). The CDR3 runs to 17 residues. V lost 3 bases and J lost 1, with 19 bases in between. Per germline, CDR1 SGDLS and CDR2 YYNGEE. The CDR3 DNA sequence: TGTGCCAGCAGCGCAACCCTTAAGTCGACAGCGAACACTGAAGCTTTCTTT. This translates into CASSATLKSTANTEAFF. The whole variable domain, filled in from reference TRBV9 and TRBJ1-1, reads DSGVTQTPKHLITATGQRVTLRCSPRSGDLSVYWYQQSLDQGLQFLIQYYNGEERAKGNILERFSAQQFPDLHSELNLSSLELGDSALYFCASSATLKSTANTEAFFGQGTRLTVV.

The CDR3 DNA reads TGTGCCAGCAGCCCCCAGCAGGTGGGGGCGAACGAGCAGTACTTC. It codes for CASSPQQVGANEQYF. This chain uses TRBV11-2 with TRBJ2-7; tentatively, D is TRBD1 (6 bases). Trimming stripped 5 bases from V and 5 bases from J, with 19 bases between. CDR1 is SGHAT, CDR2 FQNNGV, per germline. The length of the CDR3 is 15 residues.

The chain carries TRBV5-4 and TRBJ2-7; TRBD2 is a possible D gene (5 bases). V lost 1 base, J lost 3 bases, and 11 bases lay in between. The CDR3 loop spans 14 amino acids. Germline-derived CDR1 and CDR2 are SGHNT and YYREEE (reference sequence). Written as DNA, the CDR3 is TGTGCCAGCAGCTTGTTCGGGGATCGCTACGAGCAGTACTTC. Its protein product is CASSLFGDRYEQYF.

The chain recombines TRBV2 with TRBJ2-5, with 7 bases that match TRBD2. Germline trimming cut 8 bases from V and 5 bases from J; bases unmatched to any gene: 8. The CDR3 has 13 amino acids. CDR1 and CDR2 from the germline V gene are SNHLY and FYNNEI. CDR3 protein: CASYFGGMETQYF. The CDR3 region has the DNA TGTGCCAGCTATTTCGGGGGGATGGAGACCCAGTACTTC.

V is TRBV15 and J is TRBJ2-5, with TRBD2 matching over 7 bases. CDR1 is LNHNV, CDR2 YYDKDF, per germline (reference sequence). The CDR3 length is 15 residues. V lost 0 bases, J lost 5 bases, and 6 bases stayed unmatched. CDR3 nucleotides: TGTGCCACCAGCAGAGATACTCTAGCGGTGGAGACCCAGTACTTC. It translates to CATSRDTLAVETQYF.

The genes are TRBV5-4 and TRBJ2-7; a weak D match, TRBD2 (5 bases). CDR1 SGHNT and CDR2 YYREEE come from the germline V gene (reference sequence). V was shortened by 0 bases and J by 1 base, with 17 bases between the two germline ends. The CDR3 is 17 amino acids. DNA of the CDR3: TGTGCCAGCAGCTTGGGGGTGGGAGTGGACTGGTCCTACGAGCAGTACTTC. As protein: CASSLGVGVDWSYEQYF.

V usage is TRBV27 and J usage is TRBJ2-1; 8 nucleotides line up with TRBD2. The trim removed 0 bases at V and 5 bases at J, leaving 3 bases unmatched. CDR1 and CDR2 from the germline V gene are MNHEY and SMNVEV (reference sequence). This CDR3 comprises 15 residues. The CDR3 nucleotides read TGTGCCAGCAGTTTATCGGATAGCGGGGACAATGAGCAGTTCTTC. Translating it yields CASSLSDSGDNEQFF.

This clone was counted a single time. J is TRBJ2-7 and V is TRBV7-9, with D possibly matching TRBD2 (5 bases). The CDR3 has 15 amino acids. Between the trimmed V and J ends, which lost 0 bases and 3 bases, there was a span of 12 bases. Per the germline V gene, CDR1 is SEHNR and CDR2 is FQNEAQ (reference sequence). For the CDR3, the DNA is TGTGCCAGCAGCTTAGCGCCGGGAAAAGGCTACGAGCAGTACTTC. Protein product: CASSLAPGKGYEQYF.

The chain employs TRBV11-2 and TRBJ2-1; no clear D gene. The CDR3 is made up of 12 amino acids. Germline-derived CDR1 and CDR2 are SGHAT and FQNNGV. V lost 8 bases and J 4 bases, leaving 9 bases between the germline ends. CDR3 DNA sequence: TGTGCCAGCTTTTCTCGGTACAATGAGCAGTTCTTC. Its translation: CASFSRYNEQFF.

The J gene is TRBJ2-2, the V gene TRBV21-1; the table's D call, TRBD2, was not checked against the DNA. TRBV21-1 is a pseudogene segment. The length of the CDR3 is 15 residues. CDR3 in amino acids: CASSTGGQCTGELFF. Here the CDR3 DNA reads TGTGCCAGCAGCACTGGAGGTCAGTGCACCGGGGAGCTGTTTTTT.

This clone was seen a single time. Other DNA sequences in this specimen translate into the identical CDR3. The V and J genes are TRBV27 and TRBJ2-1; perhaps TRBD2 as D (5 bases). Looked up from germline, CDR1 is MNHEY and CDR2 is SMNVEV (reference sequence). The CDR3 spans 16 residues. Trimming shortened V by 0 bases and J by 4 bases, and 13 bases separated the two germline ends. The CDR3 sequence is CASSLSPGTDYNEQFF. For the CDR3, the DNA is TGTGCCAGCAGTTTATCTCCGGGAACGGATTACAATGAGCAGTTCTTC.

The chain recombines TRBV5-6 with TRBJ2-3; D is ambiguous. Trimming removed 3 bases from V and 2 bases from J, with 16 bases in between. The CDR3 consists of 16 residues. Per germline, CDR1 SGHDT and CDR2 YYEEEE. CDR3 nucleotide sequence: TGTGCCAGCAGCTCTGACGGGCCACTCTACACAGATACGCAGTATTTT. This sequence encodes CASSSDGPLYTDTQYF. Drawing the rest from reference TRBV5-6 and TRBJ2-3, the complete variable domain is DAGVTQSPTHLIKTRGQQVTLRCSPKSGHDTVSWYQQALGQGPQFIFQYYEEEERQRGNFPDRFSGHQFPNYSSELNVNALLLGDSALYLCASSSDGPLYTDTQYFGPGTRLTVL.

The rearrangement uses TRBV5-4 and TRBJ2-7; D unclear. Between the trimmed V and J ends, which lost 3 bases and 0 bases, there was a span of 7 bases. CDR3 size: 13 residues. CDR1 SGHNT and CDR2 YYREEE come from the germline V gene (reference sequence). The CDR3 coding sequence is TGTGCCAGCAGCTCGGACCGCTCCTACGAGCAGTACTTC. It translates to CASSSDRSYEQYF.

This chain connects TRBV11-2 to TRBJ2-1; TRBD2 might be the D (5 bases). Germline V gives CDR1 SGHAT, CDR2 FQNNGV. CDR3 length equals 14 residues. Between the trimmed V and J ends, which lost 3 bases and 6 bases, there was a span of 12 bases. The CDR3 loop reads CASSLDPAGNEQFF. DNA of the CDR3: TGTGCCAGCAGCTTGGACCCCGCGGGCAATGAGCAGTTCTTC.

The V gene is TRBV6-1, the J gene TRBJ1-2; D is uncertain. This CDR3 region has 15 residues. The germline gives CDR1 MNHNS, CDR2 SASEGT. V was shortened by 1 base and J by 1 base, with 10 bases between the two germline ends. The CDR3 DNA is TGTGCCAGCAGTGAAGGTATCAGATTTAACTATGGCTACACCTTC. This encodes CASSEGIRFNYGYTF.

The J gene is TRBJ2-2, the V gene TRBV4-1, with 12 nucleotides matching TRBD2. This CDR3 has 17 amino acids. Germline values: CDR1 MGHRA, CDR2 YSYEKL. After removal of 5 bases from V and 7 bases from J, the junction contained 11 bases not matched to a gene. For the CDR3, the DNA is TGCGCCAGCAGCGACCGACTAGCGGGAGACAGAGGCGGGGAGCTGTTTTTT. This sequence encodes CASSDRLAGDRGGELFF.

The chain combines TRBV15 with TRBJ2-3, with D hard to call. This CDR3 region has 15 residues. The V gene lost 5 bases and the J gene lost 0 bases, with 12 bases spanning the gap. The germline gives CDR1 LNHNV, CDR2 YYDKDF (reference sequence). The CDR3 protein is CATSWTLGSTDTQYF. The CDR3 DNA is TGTGCCACCAGCTGGACGCTAGGAAGCACAGATACGCAGTATTTT.

The V call is TRBV5-6, the J call TRBJ2-1; 12 positions match TRBD2. CDR1 is SGHDT, CDR2 YYEEEE, per germline. The junction had 8 bases not matched to a gene; V was cut back by 4 bases and J by 6 bases. This CDR3 is built from 16 residues. DNA for the CDR3: TGTGCCAGCAGCCCGGGGACTAGCGGGTTCTTCAATGAGCAGTTCTTC. Amino acids: CASSPGTSGFFNEQFF.

The chain joins TRBV11-3 to TRBJ2-7; 7 bases match TRBD1. V was pared by 4 bases and J by 3 bases, with 6 bases of the junction left unmatched. Germline V gene data show CDR1 as SGHNT and CDR2 as YENEEA. The CDR3 has 14 residues. Here the CDR3 DNA reads TGTGCCAGCAGCTCAGGGGGAGAAAGCTACGAGCAGTACTTC. Its translation: CASSSGGESYEQYF.

The CDR3, as DNA: TGTGCCAGCAGCTTAATCTCGGATGAAGCTTTCTTT. It translates to CASSLISDEAFF. The chain joins TRBV7-9 to TRBJ1-1; D uncertain. Trimming pared 2 bases from V and 7 bases from J, leaving 8 bases between. Per germline, CDR1 SEHNR and CDR2 FQNEAQ (reference sequence). The CDR3 runs to 12 residues.

The CDR3 sequence: CASSGLNTEAFF. The CDR3 DNA follows: TGTGCCAGTAGTGGACTGAACACTGAAGCTTTCTTT. The chain links TRBV19 to TRBJ1-1; D is unresolved. Germline lookup yields CDR1 LNHDA and CDR2 SQIVND (reference sequence). V was shortened by 5 bases and J by 0 bases, with 4 bases between the two germline ends. CDR3 length equals 12 residues. Filled out from reference TRBV19 and TRBJ1-1, the complete variable domain reads DGGITQSPKYLFRKEGQNVTLSCEQNLNHDAMYWYRQDPGQGLRLIYYSQIVNDFQKGDIAEGYSVSREKKESFPLTVTSAQKNPTAFYLCASSGLNTEAFFGQGTRLTVV.

This chain joins TRBV15 and TRBJ2-7, with TRBD2 as a possible D gene (5 bases). CDR1 and CDR2 from the germline V gene are LNHNV and YYDKDF (reference sequence). CDR3 length equals 16 residues. Deletions cut 6 bases from V and 0 bases from J, with 18 bases between. For the CDR3, the DNA is TGTGCCACCAGTCTCGAACTAGGGAAGAGCTCCTACGAGCAGTACTTC. Translated, it gives CATSLELGKSSYEQYF.